This record covers a single TCR beta chain. The antigen is unknown. Every donor provided one heparinised blood draw, which averaged approximately 100 mL. Trimming took off 4 bases at V and 7 bases at J, with 10 bases between the two ends. From germline, CDR1 is DFQATT and CDR2 SNEGSKA (reference sequence). This CDR3 is built from 11 residues. The study reverse transcribed the entire isolated RNA, so it sequenced expressed TCRB transcripts. Profiling relied on immunoSEQ multiplex PCR, and the TCRdb table lists in-frame clones only, not all of them. The repertoire includes approximately 730,000 clones, roughly 13% of them detected once, and approximately 0.02% sits in the top ten. The data derive from a study of beta chain features in type 1 diabetes. Study-wide points: There was a moderate but significant shortening of TCRB CDR3s in all four CD4+ subsets of Type 1 diabetes patients.

This sequence was found in a man aged 18 to 29 with type 1 diabetes. The V gene is TRBV20-1, the J gene TRBJ1-1, with D tentatively TRBD1 (6 bases). The sequenced material came from naive CD4+ T cells from blood. CDR3 bases: TGCAGTGCTAAAGGGGGTAATGAAGCTTTCTTT. It specifies CSAKGGNEAFF.